The 10 T cell receptor beta chains below were found in one sample sequenced in a study of T cell responses to AZD1222 COVID-19 vaccine. Libraries were prepared by immunoSEQ multiplex PCR; TCRdb keeps only in-frame clonotypes and omits some of them. The sample consists of over 150,000 clones, 75% to 90% of them appearing once. Here the sequenced sample was peripheral blood, taken on day 0 of AZD1222 vaccination. Source of these receptors: an adult in good health.

The genes are TRBV5-1 and TRBJ1-6; D ambiguous. Germline CDR1 and CDR2: SGHRS and YFSETQ. V shed 0 bases and J shed 6 bases, with 13 bases lying between them. The CDR3 has 16 amino acids. CDR3 nucleotides: TGCGCCAGCAGCTTGGATGGGTCGGAGGGTAATTCACCCCTCCACTTT. Translating gives CASSLDGSEGNSPLHF. The entire variable domain, with the rest obtained from reference TRBV5-1 and TRBJ1-6, is as follows: KAGVTQTPRYLIKTRGQQVTLSCSPISGHRSVSWYQQTPGQGLQFLFEYFSETQRNKGNFPGRFSGRQFSNSRSEMNVSTLELGDSALYLCASSLDGSEGNSPLHFGNGTRLTVT.

The chain links TRBV6-5 to TRBJ1-5; TRBD1 might be the D (5 bases). The germline CDR1 and CDR2 sequences are MNHEY and SVGAGI. The CDR3 is 15 amino acids. The V and J ends lost 6 bases and 1 base respectively, with 13 bases between them. The CDR3 reads CASRTSEGSNQPQHF. The CDR3 region has the DNA TGTGCCAGCAGAACCTCCGAGGGGAGCAATCAGCCCCAGCATTTT.

The chain is built from TRBV2 and TRBJ1-4, with a possible D match to TRBD1 (5 bases). Trimming shortened V by 5 bases and J by 2 bases, and 12 bases separated the two germline ends. From germline, CDR1 is SNHLY and CDR2 FYNNEI. This CDR3 has 15 amino acids. The DNA for the CDR3 is TGTGCCAGCAGTACAGGACCTGGGACTAATGAAAAACTGTTTTTT. This codes for CASSTGPGTNEKLFF.

This clone appeared a single time. This chain connects TRBV5-1 to TRBJ1-6, with a weak D call TRBD1 (5 bases). Germline CDR1 reads SGHRS; CDR2 reads YFSETQ. This CDR3 spans 14 amino acids. Trimming left V 4 bases short and J 6 bases short, with 11 bases between. CDR3 region: CASSQGVLNSPLHF. The CDR3 nucleotides are TGCGCCAGCAGCCAAGGGGTTCTTAATTCACCCCTCCACTTT.

J is TRBJ2-7 and V is TRBV7-8; perhaps D is TRBD1 or TRBD2 (5 bases each). V was shortened by 0 bases and J by 2 bases, with 11 bases between the two germline ends. CDR1 is SGHVS, CDR2 FQNEAQ, per germline. CDR3 length equals 15 residues. CDR3 sequence reads: CASSLAGTTAYEQYF. In DNA form, the CDR3 reads TGTGCCAGCAGCTTAGCCGGGACGACAGCCTACGAGCAGTACTTC.

This chain connects TRBV5-4 to TRBJ2-3; weak D call: TRBD1 (6 bases). CDR1 SGHNT and CDR2 YYREEE come from the germline V gene (reference sequence). The CDR3 totals 16 residues. V lost 4 bases, J lost 0 bases, and 15 bases lay in between. DNA for the CDR3: TGTGCCAGCAGCCCCATCTGGACAGCTAGCACAGATACGCAGTATTTT. Its protein is CASSPIWTASTDTQYF.

CDR3 nucleotide sequence: TGCGCCAGCAGCTTGTATGGAGAGGGATCGAGGCAGTTCTTC. Encoded protein: CASSLYGEGSRQFF. The chain links TRBV5-1 to TRBJ2-1; D is possibly TRBD2 (5 bases). V was trimmed by 1 base and J by 12 bases, leaving 17 bases between them. The CDR3 sequence is 14 residues long. The germline V gene has CDR1 SGHRS and CDR2 YFSETQ.

The chain couples TRBV18 to TRBJ1-1, with D uncertain. Deletions cut 3 bases from V and 8 bases from J, with 10 bases between. The CDR3 is 12 residues long. CDR1 KGHSH and CDR2 LQKENI come from the germline V gene. The CDR3 DNA reads TGTGCCAGCTCACCGGTACCGGGGGAAGCTTTCTTT. It encodes CASSPVPGEAFF.

This clone was seen more than once but under ten times. The chain is built from TRBV7-2 and TRBJ2-1, with TRBD2 matching 14 bases. CDR3 length equals 17 residues. The germline CDR1 and CDR2 sequences are SGHTA and FQGNSA. The J segment lost 10 bases and the V segment lost 1 base, leaving 9 bases of the junction unmatched. CDR3: CASSLVSGLAGVPEQFF. Here the CDR3 DNA reads TGTGCCAGCAGCTTAGTTTCGGGACTAGCGGGAGTCCCCGAGCAGTTCTTC. The full variable domain, in which reference TRBV7-2 and TRBJ2-1 provide the parts outside the CDR3, is GAGVSQSPSNKVTEKGKDVELRCDPISGHTALYWYRQSLGQGLEFLIYFQGNSAPDKSGLPSDRFSAERTGGSVSTLTIQRTQQEDSAVYLCASSLVSGLAGVPEQFFGPGTRLTVL.

The gene calls are TRBV19 and TRBJ2-7; D unclear. The CDR3 spans 13 residues. Per the germline V gene, CDR1 is LNHDA and CDR2 is SQIVND (reference sequence). Trimming took off 4 bases at V and 10 bases at J, with 17 bases between the two ends. The CDR3 spells CASSNGGETKQYF. CDR3 DNA sequence: TGTGCCAGTAGTAACGGCGGCGAAACCAAACAGTACTTC.